Described below is a single TCR beta chain sequence and its context. Its antigen remains unidentified. Data came from immunoSEQ multiplex PCR; TCRdb stores just in-frame clones and leaves some out. The top ten hold about 4.4% of the sample, which has around 170,000 clones, approximately 89% seen once. These data come from a study of T cell responses to AZD1222 COVID-19 vaccine. Overall study results and limits: The breadth and depth of Spike-specific TCRs increased once two AZD1222 doses had been given. Just six AZD1222 recipients were seropositive at baseline. Donors skewed white British and female; clonal diversity was possibly underestimated.

The germline V gene encodes CDR1 LGHDT and CDR2 YNNKEL (reference sequence). Trimming took 0 bases from V and 0 from J, leaving 8 bases between them. The CDR3 is made up of 15 amino acids. Here the sequenced sample was peripheral blood, taken on day 0 of AZD1222 vaccination. The sequence derives from an adult in good health. V and J are TRBV3-1 (or the pseudogene TRBV3-2) and TRBJ1-1, with D unresolved. The CDR3 DNA follows: TGTGCCAGCAGCCAAGATTGGACTTTGAACACTGAAGCTTTCTTT. It specifies CASSQDWTLNTEAFF.